The rows below give T cell receptor beta chains drawn from one sample of a study of shared clonotypes between healthy human individuals. The assay was immunoSEQ multiplex PCR, and TCRdb's table has in-frame clones only and misses some. The table lists nearly 1,000,000 clones, 76% of them singletons. Source material: memory CD4+ T cells sorted from blood. The receptor source for this set is a young man in good health. Both conserved end residues are part of each CDR3. The D gene is left open where the match is weak. Where a row states a size, it is once, few, many or the class of an expanded clone; other rows omit it.

NA	TRBV28	TRBJ2-3	NA	CASSSITPADTQYF	TGTGCCAGCAGTTCCATTACCCCCGCAGATACGCAGTATTTT
NA	TRBV4-3	TRBJ2-1	TRBD2	CASSQGAASGYNEQFF	TGCGCCAGCAGCCAAGGTGCGGCTAGCGGCTACAATGAGCAGTTCTTC
few	TRBV18	TRBJ1-5	TRBD1	CASSPDRGGNQPQHF	TGTGCCAGCTCACCGGACAGGGGCGGTAATCAGCCCCAGCATTTT
NA	TRBV19	TRBJ1-1	NA	CASSISDRSAFF	TGTGCCAGTAGTATTTCCGACAGGTCCGCTTTCTTT
NA	TRBV14	TRBJ2-1	NA	CASSRGNTNEQFF	TGTGCCAGCAGTCGGGGGAATACCAATGAGCAGTTCTTC
NA	TRBV6-5	TRBJ2-5	TRBD1	CASSYSIGQGAETQYF	TGTGCCAGCAGTTACTCGATTGGACAGGGTGCAGAGACCCAGTACTTC
once	TRBV5-6	TRBJ2-2	TRBD1	CASSWDRASGELFF	TGTGCCAGCAGCTGGGACAGGGCGTCCGGGGAGCTGTTTTTT
NA	TRBV11-2	TRBJ1-2	NA	CASSSRLITF	TGTGCCAGCAGCTCCAGGCTTATCACCTTC
NA	TRBV29-1	TRBJ2-3	NA	CSGTTDTQYF	TGCAGCGGTACCACAGATACGCAGTATTTT
NA	TRBV5-6	TRBJ2-7	NA	CASSSDYRTYEQYF	TGTGCCAGCAGCTCGGACTACCGGACCTACGAGCAGTACTTC
NA	TRBV2	TRBJ1-2	TRBD1	CASSEPGQGYKGYTF	TGTGCCAGCAGTGAACCGGGACAGGGTTATAAGGGCTACACCTTC
few	TRBV11-2	TRBJ2-2	TRBD2	CASSINLAGSTGELFF	TGTGCCAGCAGTATTAATTTAGCGGGAAGTACCGGGGAGCTGTTTTTT
NA	TRBV7-2	TRBJ2-1	TRBD2	CASSLGAAGEQFF	TGTGCCAGCAGCTTAGGCGCAGCGGGAGAGCAGTTCTTC
once	TRBV4-1	TRBJ1-5	NA	CASSQGIPLNQPQHF	TGCGCCAGCAGCCAGGGGATCCCCCTCAATCAGCCCCAGCATTTT
NA	TRBV6-5	TRBJ1-5	NA	CASSLQGRGNQPQHF	TGTGCCAGCAGTTTACAGGGTAGAGGCAATCAGCCCCAGCATTTT
NA	TRBV9	TRBJ1-2	TRBD1	CASSVDGQGHKAYGYTF	TGTGCCAGCAGCGTAGACGGACAGGGACACAAGGCCTATGGCTACACCTTC
NA	TRBV6-5	TRBJ2-5	TRBD2	CASTQLAGGPVNF	TGTGCCAGCACACAACTAGCGGGAGGCCCGGTTAACTTC
NA	TRBV30	TRBJ2-7	NA	CAWGGYEQYF	TGTGCCTGGGGCGGGTACGAGCAGTACTTC
NA	TRBV5-4	TRBJ1-6	NA	CASSLAGLGSPLHF	TGTGCCAGCAGCTTGGCGGGACTTGGTTCACCCCTCCACTTT
NA	TRBV7-9	TRBJ2-5	NA	CASSLISRIETQYF	TGTGCCAGCAGCTTAATTTCGAGAATAGAGACCCAGTACTTC
NA	TRBV5-1	TRBJ2-7	TRBD1	CASSPQQGASYEQYF	TGCGCCAGCAGCCCGCAACAGGGGGCATCCTACGAGCAGTACTTC
NA	TRBV7-6	TRBJ2-7	NA	CASSSTPLASYEQYF	TGTGCCAGCAGCTCTACACCTCTCGCCTCCTACGAGCAGTACTTC
few	TRBV10-3	TRBJ2-1	TRBD1	CAISGQGPYNEQFF	TGTGCCATCAGTGGACAGGGGCCCTACAATGAGCAGTTCTTC
few	TRBV5-1	TRBJ2-7	TRBD2	CASSPAGLAGYYEQYF	TGCGCCAGCAGCCCGGCGGGACTAGCGGGATACTACGAGCAGTACTTC
NA	TRBV10-1	TRBJ2-4	NA	CASSESGVNIQYF	TGCGCCAGCAGTGAGTCGGGAGTAAACATTCAGTACTTC
NA	TRBV5-1	TRBJ1-5	NA	CASSLEGANQPQHF	TGCGCCAGCAGCTTAGAAGGGGCCAATCAGCCCCAGCATTTT
NA	TRBV5-1	TRBJ2-5	TRBD1	CASSLTGGYQETQYF	TGCGCCAGCAGCTTGACAGGGGGGTACCAAGAGACCCAGTACTTC
NA	TRBV5-1	TRBJ2-3	NA	CASSSGHGTDTQYF	TGCGCCAGCAGCTCAGGACATGGCACAGATACGCAGTATTTT
NA	TRBV6-6	TRBJ2-3	NA	CASSLLAATDTQYF	TGTGCCAGCAGTCTACTAGCAGCTACAGATACGCAGTATTTT
NA	TRBV19	TRBJ1-5	NA	CASSYQTGGIWPQHF	TGTGCCAGTAGTTACCAGACAGGAGGGATCTGGCCCCAGCATTTT
NA	TRBV6-6	TRBJ2-3	NA	CASSPPGGTQYF	TGTGCCAGCAGCCCCCCCGGGGGTACGCAGTATTTT
NA	TRBV6-5	TRBJ2-3	NA	CATGGPVDTQYF	TGTGCCACCGGAGGGCCCGTCGATACGCAGTATTTT
NA	TRBV7-9	TRBJ1-4	TRBD1	CASSFGQGASGHGEKLFF	TGTGCCAGCAGCTTTGGACAGGGGGCATCCGGGCATGGTGAAAAACTGTTTTTT
NA	TRBV9	TRBJ1-5	NA	CASSVSPYQPQHF	TGTGCCAGCAGCGTGAGCCCGTATCAGCCCCAGCATTTT
once	TRBV28	TRBJ1-6	NA	CASTEGISPLHF	TGTGCCAGCACCGAGGGGATTTCACCCCTCCACTTT
NA	TRBV7-2	TRBJ2-2	NA	CASKTGLTNTGELFF	TGTGCCAGCAAAACAGGACTCACCAACACCGGGGAGCTGTTTTTT
NA	TRBV2	TRBJ2-7	TRBD1	CASSRGTGEGYEQYF	TGTGCCAGCAGCAGGGGGACAGGGGAGGGCTACGAGCAGTACTTC
NA	TRBV6-1	TRBJ2-3	NA	CASSEGAGDTQYF	TGTGCCAGCAGTGAAGGTGCAGGGGATACGCAGTATTTT
NA	TRBV30	TRBJ1-3	NA	CAWSVSVTAGNTIYF	TGTGCCTGGAGTGTCTCCGTGACGGCTGGAAACACCATATATTTT
once	TRBV10-2	TRBJ1-1	NA	CASRDSSGRTLSLGAFF	TGCGCCAGCAGGGACAGTTCGGGTAGAACTCTCTCACTGGGAGCTTTCTTT
few	TRBV7-9	TRBJ1-1	NA	CASSLWRQTNTEAFF	TGTGCCAGCAGCTTATGGCGGCAGACGAACACTGAAGCTTTCTTT
NA	TRBV7-2	TRBJ1-2	NA	CASSSVLGGYTF	TGTGCCAGCAGCTCAGTGTTGGGTGGCTACACCTTC
few	TRBV9	TRBJ1-1	NA	CASSVSGHASTEAFF	TGTGCCAGCAGCGTTTCTGGACATGCTTCCACTGAAGCTTTCTTT
NA	TRBV7-9	TRBJ1-1	NA	CASRPNGGVGTEAFF	TGTGCCAGCAGACCCAATGGAGGGGTAGGGACTGAAGCTTTCTTT
NA	TRBV19	TRBJ2-3	TRBD2	CASSITSGGRDTQYF	TGTGCCAGTAGTATTACTAGCGGGGGTAGGGATACGCAGTATTTT
once	TRBV9	TRBJ1-5	NA	CASSVGGSSNQPQHF	TGTGCCAGCAGCGTAGGGGGTTCCAGCAATCAGCCCCAGCATTTT
NA	TRBV7-2	TRBJ2-5	NA	CASSLNSEWGETQYF	TGTGCCAGCAGCTTAAATTCGGAGTGGGGAGAGACCCAGTACTTC
NA	TRBV2	TRBJ2-7	NA	CASSDRSYEQYF	TGTGCCAGCAGTGATAGGAGCTACGAGCAGTACTTC
few	TRBV11-2	TRBJ1-4	NA	CASSLSTNEKLFF	TGTGCCAGCAGCTTAAGTACTAATGAAAAACTGTTTTTT
few	TRBV4-3	TRBJ2-3	NA	CASSVNLYGADTQYF	TGCGCCAGCAGCGTCAATTTGTATGGGGCAGATACGCAGTATTTT
NA	TRBV7-2	TRBJ1-1	TRBD1	CASTLDRVGAEAFF	TGTGCCAGCACCTTGGACAGGGTCGGCGCTGAAGCTTTCTTT
NA	TRBV19	TRBJ1-1	NA	CASSTTVNTEAFF	TGTGCCAGTAGTACGACAGTTAACACTGAAGCTTTCTTT
NA	TRBV2	TRBJ2-3	NA	CASSDGRNPGTLSDTQYF	TGTGCCAGCAGTGATGGGCGTAACCCAGGCACCTTATCAGATACGCAGTATTTT
NA	TRBV30	TRBJ1-5	NA	CAWSPGWEINQPQHF	TGTGCCTGGAGTCCAGGGTGGGAAATCAATCAGCCCCAGCATTTT
NA	TRBV6-6	TRBJ1-2	TRBD1	CASSDGTALYGYTF	TGTGCCAGCAGCGACGGGACAGCCCTCTATGGCTACACCTTC
few	TRBV6-6	TRBJ1-1	TRBD1	CASRGTGVSEAFF	TGTGCCAGCAGGGGAACAGGGGTGTCTGAAGCTTTCTTT
many	TRBV9	TRBJ1-1	NA	CASSPPGLQKTEAFF	TGTGCCAGCAGCCCCCCGGGACTGCAAAAGACTGAAGCTTTCTTT
few	TRBV11-1	TRBJ2-3	TRBD1	CASSRWDRGSADTQYF	TGTGCCAGCAGCCGTTGGGACAGGGGATCCGCAGATACGCAGTATTTT